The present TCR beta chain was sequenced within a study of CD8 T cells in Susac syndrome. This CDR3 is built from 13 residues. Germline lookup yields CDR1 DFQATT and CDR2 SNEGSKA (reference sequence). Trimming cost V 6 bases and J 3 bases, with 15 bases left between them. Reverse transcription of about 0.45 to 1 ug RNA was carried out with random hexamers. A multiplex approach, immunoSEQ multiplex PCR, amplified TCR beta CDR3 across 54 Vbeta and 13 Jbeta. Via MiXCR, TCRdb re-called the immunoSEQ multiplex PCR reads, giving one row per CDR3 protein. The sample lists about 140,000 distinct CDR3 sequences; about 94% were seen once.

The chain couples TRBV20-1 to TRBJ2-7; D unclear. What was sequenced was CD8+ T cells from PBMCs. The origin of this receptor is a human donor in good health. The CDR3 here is CSATDQTLYEQYF. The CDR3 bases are TGCAGTGCAACTGACCAAACCCTCTACGAGCAGTACTTC.